This T cell receptor (beta chain) was observed in a study of blood T cell repertoires in COVID-19. Background on the study: Italy, Spain and the United States were the sources of the convalescent and acute COVID-19 samples. Sources were T cells, B-cell-depleted T cells, or PBMCs; the material itself was cDNA or gDNA.

This CDR3 contains 14 residues. Germline V gives CDR1 MNHEY, CDR2 SMNVEV (reference sequence). Trimming took 5 bases from V and 4 from J; bases not matched to a gene: 3. In the original processing: Scientists estimated how many nucleated cells there were by amplifying reference gene primers. Generated by immunoSEQ multiplex PCR, the TCRdb table keeps only in-frame clones and is missing some. The D gene and trimming were derived from the DNA, and the V and J assignments and clone size from that table. In the table there are roughly 59,000 clones, about 78% of which are singletons. The V and J genes are TRBV27 and TRBJ2-7; 12 bases agree with TRBD2. The sequence was obtained from a man older than 75 with acute or convalescent COVID-19. Specimen: peripheral blood. CDR3 in amino acids: CASSTLAGGYEQYF. The CDR3 bases are TGTGCCAGCAGTACTCTAGCGGGAGGGTACGAGCAGTACTTC.